This T cell receptor beta chain was sequenced for a study of vaccination and CD4 T cells after COVID-19. Notes on the study in general: No early post-infection timepoints were studied, and convalescent patients studied were relatively few.

This clonotype was found a few times. The target antigen is unknown. Germline V gene data show CDR1 as SGHTA and CDR2 as FQGTGA. The CDR3 spans 13 residues. Trimming took off 4 bases at V and 1 base at J, with 7 bases between the two ends. The sample's time point: late sampling 161 to 241 days after vaccination in a few convalescent patients. Indicated treatment: approximately 9-day PBMC culture with coronavirus spike peptide pools or control peptides (ViraFEST assay). Cultured CD4+ T-cell DNA underwent Oncomine TCR Beta short-read sequencing. Researchers extracted genomic DNA from CD4+ T cells that had been cultured. MiXCR, run by TCRdb on the PCR reads, gives a single entry per CDR3 protein. The profile covers tens of thousands of distinct CDR3 sequences, with 35% to 45% appearing a single time and just under 30% taken by the ten largest.

The rearrangement joins TRBV7-3 to TRBJ1-1; a weak D match, TRBD1 (5 bases). The receptor was isolated from a human donor who had recovered from COVID-19. The sequences come from CD4+ T cells from blood, cultured in vitro, collected about 7 months after SARS-CoV-2 vaccination. The CDR3: CASSSGTNTEAFF. The CDR3 DNA is TGTGCCAGCAGCTCCGGGACGAACACTGAAGCTTTCTTT. Using reference TRBV7-3 and TRBJ1-1 for the parts outside the CDR3, the full variable domain is GAGVSQTPSNKVTEKGKYVELRCDPISGHTALYWYRQSLGQGPEFLIYFQGTGAADDSGLPNDRFFAVRPEGSVSTLKIQRTERGDSAVYLCASSSGTNTEAFFGQGTRLTVV.